The clone carrying this TCR beta chain was counted at least ten times. The germline gives CDR1 MGHRA, CDR2 YSYEKL. The CDR3 is 14 amino acids. Trimming removed 2 bases from V and 5 bases from J, with 12 bases in between. The record originates from a study of Graves' ophthalmopathy and Graves' hyperthyroidism. RNA transcripts were the template, and TCR beta CDR3 regions were amplified from them. The authors performed first-round RT-PCR with HTBI primers and then a second-round multiplex PCR. TCRdb reprocessed the multiplex PCR reads via MiXCR and lists one record per CDR3 protein. The table lists 360,000 or so distinct CDR3 sequences, around 17% of them singletons.

The chain uses TRBV4-1 and TRBJ2-5, with unresolved D. The source of this sequence is a woman younger than 35 with Graves' ophthalmopathy. Sequencing was carried out using peripheral blood. In nucleotides, the CDR3 is TGCGCCAGCAGCCAAATCCAGGAGAGGGAGACCCAGTACTTC. This encodes CASSQIQERETQYF.